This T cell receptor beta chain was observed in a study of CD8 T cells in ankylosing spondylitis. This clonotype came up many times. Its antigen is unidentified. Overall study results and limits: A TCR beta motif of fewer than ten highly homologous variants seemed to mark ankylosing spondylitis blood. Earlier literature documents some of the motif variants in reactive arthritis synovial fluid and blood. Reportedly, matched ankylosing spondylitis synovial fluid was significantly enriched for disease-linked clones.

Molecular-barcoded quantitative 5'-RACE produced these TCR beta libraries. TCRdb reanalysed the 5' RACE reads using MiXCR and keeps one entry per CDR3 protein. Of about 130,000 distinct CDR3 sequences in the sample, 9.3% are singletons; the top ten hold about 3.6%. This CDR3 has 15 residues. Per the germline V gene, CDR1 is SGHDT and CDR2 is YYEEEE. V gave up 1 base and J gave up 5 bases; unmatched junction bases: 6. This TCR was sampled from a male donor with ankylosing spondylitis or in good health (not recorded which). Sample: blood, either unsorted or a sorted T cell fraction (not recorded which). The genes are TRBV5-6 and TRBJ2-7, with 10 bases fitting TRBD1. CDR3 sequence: CASSLQGTGVHEQYF. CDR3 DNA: TGTGCCAGCAGCTTGCAAGGGACAGGGGTTCACGAGCAGTACTTC.